The sequence of this T cell receptor (beta chain) was determined in a study of OX40 agonist ivuxolimab in advanced cancers. Regarding the study in general: Ivuxolimab was a fully human IgG2 agonistic monoclonal antibody targeting the costimulatory receptor OX40 (CD134). In the dose-escalation cohort, 75% to 85% of patients were male, and the mean age was roughly 60 years with a range of about 20 to 80. Intravenous ivuxolimab was administered to patients every 2 weeks at six dose levels: 0.01, 0.1, 0.3, 1.5, 3 and 10 mg/kg. Prior anti-PD-1, anti-PD-L1 or anti-CTLA-4 therapy was permitted, and checkpoint inhibitors had been received by approximately 39% of dose-escalation patients. The monotherapy dose-escalation portion (N = 52 patients) of the phase I ivuxolimab trial is reported in the paper. Partial responses occurred in three dose-escalation patients, of whom one had hepatocellular carcinoma and two had cutaneous melanoma. The point of sequencing TCRbeta in the periphery was to test whether ivuxolimab changed TCR sequence diversity and drove clonal T-cell expansion. Of the roughly 51 patients in dose escalation, about 20 had hepatocellular carcinoma, around 15 had melanoma, 9 had renal cell carcinoma and 9 had head and neck cancer.

As concerns this clone: No antigen is known for it. Base qualities are missing; no much larger clone stands one base away.

The trial excluded patients who had a history of autoimmune disease or who were on systemic immunosuppression. Peripheral blood for TCR sequencing was collected from all dose cohorts at baseline, on cycle 4 day 1, and on cycle 7 day 1. The samples were drawn from a first-in-human, open-label, multicenter phase I dose-escalation trial of ivuxolimab. The trial enrolled adults with locally advanced or metastatic head and neck squamous cell, hepatocellular, melanoma or renal cell carcinoma. Before TCR sequencing, CD4+ and CD8+ T cells were separately sorted from peripheral blood. Here is what the overall study found, with its caveats: At doses from 0.1 to 3.0 mg/kg, clonal expansion was seen in both CD4+ and CD8+ blood T cells between baseline and week 6. Partial responders in the 0.1-3.0 mg/kg groups had among the lowest normalized peripheral clonal expansion, especially among CD8+ T cells. The antigen specificity of the clonally expanded peripheral T cells was not determined. Low levels of normalized T-cell clonal expansion were also seen in some patients who did not respond. After ivuxolimab, more expanded clones were found on average in CD8+ T cells than in CD4+ T cells.

CDR3 length: 14 amino acids, cysteine to phenylalanine. This entry keeps only the CDR3 DNA: 42 bases, framed from base 1. The CDR1 and CDR2 encoded by the germline V gene are SGDLS and YYNGEE. A distance of 9 bases separates the germline ends of V and J, which lose 3 bases and 0 bases respectively. To sequence the TCRbeta CDR3 region, genomic DNA was isolated from the sorted cells. TCRbeta CDR3 regions were sequenced using the immunoSEQ Assay. As stored in TCRdb, this immuneACCESS dataset retains in-frame rearrangements with V and J assigned. A fraction of the clones does not appear; measured against another copy, unresolved V genes explain less than half of the discrepancy, and the remainder lacks a known reason. For this sample the table gives over 60,000 clones, of which around 89% were detected only once. The ten largest account for 0.3% to 0.45% of the sample.

The V gene is TRBV9 and the J gene is TRBJ2-5; the best D guess is TRBD2, with 6 bases matching. This TCR derives from an adult with an advanced solid tumor such as melanoma, head and neck, liver or kidney cancer. The sample consisted of CD4+ or CD8+ T cells sorted from blood, taken in a trial of the OX40 agonist ivuxolimab. The DNA sequence reads TGTGCCAGCAGCGCGGGACTCTACCAAGAGACCCAGTACTTC. Protein translation: CASSAGLYQETQYF.